One and the same sample provided the 13 T cell receptor beta chains below, sequenced in a study of vaccination effects on CD4 cells after COVID-19 (dated 2022 in TCRdb). Their antigens remain unidentified. Libraries were made using the immunoSEQ multiplex PCR assay. Imported from immuneACCESS, the table was reduced by TCRdb to in-frame sequences with V and J called. These copies leave out some clones; in studies compared against another copy, an unresolved V gene accounts for under half, and the cause of the remainder is not known. For this sample there are 30,000 to 40,000 clones; approximately 70% appear just once. Clones ranked in the top ten supply around 21% of the sample. To identify antigen-specific CD4+ T cell clonotypes by their expansion, the ViraFEST assay first stimulated PBMC with viral peptide pools and then applied TCR sequencing. After around 11 days of culture, CD4+ T cells were isolated with the EasySep CD4+ T cell isolation kit. The absence of prior SARS-CoV-2 infection in healthy vaccine recipients was confirmed by negative nucleocapsid antibodies before and after vaccination.

Specimen: CD4+ T cells from PBMCs cultured with SARS-CoV-2 spike peptides, collected before COVID-19 vaccination. The sample's cell subset or site label, in plain terms: SARS-CoV-2 spike overlapping peptide pool stimulation. The receptors shown here come from a human donor who received a COVID-19 vaccine.

In its sample, this clone was seen a few times. V and J are TRBV27 and TRBJ1-6; D might be TRBD1 (6 bases). Deletions cut 8 bases from V and 7 bases from J, with 18 bases between. In germline, CDR1 is MNHEY, CDR2 SMNVEV (reference sequence). The CDR3 runs to 15 residues. The CDR3 bases are TGTGCCAGCCGAAGGGGGGGGGCGAGAAATTCACCCCTCCACTTT. Translation: CASRRGGARNSPLHF.

The V gene is TRBV7-2, the J gene TRBJ1-4; 9 bases fit TRBD1. The CDR3 runs 15 residues. Trimming cost V 8 bases and J 8 bases; bases outside gene matches: 12. In germline, CDR1 is SGHTA, CDR2 FQGNSA. The CDR3 bases are TGTGCCAGCGGAAAGGACAGGGGACTTGAGGAAAAACTGTTTTTT. Translation: CASGKDRGLEEKLFF.

This chain links TRBV15 with TRBJ1-2, with D unresolved. The CDR3 sequence is 16 residues long. Looked up from germline, CDR1 is LNHNV and CDR2 is YYDKDF (reference sequence). The V gene lost 0 bases and the J gene lost 4 bases, with 15 bases spanning the gap. Written as DNA, the CDR3 is TGTGCCACCAGCAGAGATCGAGGCGTCGATGGCTATGGCTACACCTTC. Protein sequence: CATSRDRGVDGYGYTF. The whole variable domain, filled in from reference TRBV15 and TRBJ1-2, reads DAMVIQNPRYQVTQFGKPVTLSCSQTLNHNVMYWYQQKSSQAPKLLFHYYDKDFNNEADTPDNFQSRRPNTSFCFLDIRSPGLGDTAMYLCATSRDRGVDGYGYTFGSGTRLTVV.

The genes are TRBV9 and TRBJ2-1; D possibly corresponds to TRBD2 (6 bases). This CDR3 spans 14 amino acids. CDR1 SGDLS and CDR2 YYNGEE come from the germline V gene. V was trimmed by 2 bases and J by 4 bases, leaving 10 bases between them. The chain's CDR3 is CASSVGGLYNEQFF. The CDR3 DNA follows: TGTGCCAGCAGCGTTGGCGGACTATACAATGAGCAGTTCTTC.

The rearrangement links TRBV5-8 to TRBJ1-5; D unresolved. This CDR3 has 15 residues. Germline-derived CDR1 and CDR2 are SGHTS and YDEGEE. With 3 bases removed from V and 0 bases from J, the gap between germline ends came to 10 bases. CDR3 coding DNA: TGTGCCAGCAGCTCGGACGGGGATAGCAATCAGCCCCAGCATTTT. This sequence encodes CASSSDGDSNQPQHF.

This chain uses TRBV5-1 with TRBJ2-1, with 10 bases fitting TRBD2. Per germline, CDR1 SGHRS and CDR2 YFSETQ. With V trimmed by 0 bases and J by 7 bases, 4 bases remained unmatched. The CDR3 extends over 15 amino acids. In DNA, the CDR3 is TGCGCCAGCAGCTTGGGACTAGCGGGTGAGAATGAGCAGTTCTTC. Protein: CASSLGLAGENEQFF.

The chain joins TRBV12-3 or TRBV12-4 to TRBJ1-1; D gene uncertain. V lost 4 bases, J lost 1 base, and 4 bases lay in between. The CDR3 spans 12 residues. The CDR3 bases are TGTGCCAGCAGTTACACGAACACTGAAGCTTTCTTT. Its translation is CASSYTNTEAFF.

This chain joins TRBV6-1 and TRBJ1-3; D is undetermined. This CDR3 is built from 16 residues. Germline CDR1 is MNHNS and CDR2 is SASEGT. Trimming cost V 1 base and J 0 bases, with 10 bases left between them. The DNA of the CDR3 is TGTGCCAGCAGTGAAGTCGGGCAGAACTCTGGAAACACCATATATTTT. It specifies CASSEVGQNSGNTIYF.

Here the CDR3 reads CATSGGSYLGGANVLTF. Here the CDR3 DNA reads TGTGCCACCAGCGGCGGGTCGTACCTGGGCGGGGCCAACGTCCTGACTTTC. V is TRBV15 and J is TRBJ2-6, with a weak D call TRBD2 (5 bases). This CDR3 contains 17 residues. Between the trimmed V and J ends, which lost 5 bases and 4 bases, there was a span of 18 bases. The V gene's germline CDR1 is LNHNV and CDR2 YYDKDF (reference sequence).

This rearrangement joins TRBV7-9 to TRBJ2-3; TRBD2 matches 8 bases. V shed 3 bases, J shed 4 bases, and the junction held 0 bases outside the gene matches. Per the germline V gene, CDR1 is SEHNR and CDR2 is FQNEAQ (reference sequence). CDR3 size: 13 residues. The CDR3 coding sequence is TGTGCCAGCAGCTTGGGACTAGCAGATACGCAGTATTTT. Protein product: CASSLGLADTQYF.

The chain combines TRBV30 with TRBJ1-2, with D perhaps matching TRBD1 (5 bases). Trimming left V 0 bases short and J 2 bases short, with 16 bases between. Germline CDR1 reads GTSNPN; CDR2 reads SVGIG (reference sequence). The CDR3 runs to 16 residues. The CDR3 loop reads CAWSVPFRGGNYGYTF. As DNA, the CDR3 is TGTGCCTGGAGTGTACCCTTCCGCGGGGGGAACTATGGCTACACCTTC.

J is TRBJ1-6 and V is TRBV27; 7 nucleotides line up with TRBD1. The V gene end was trimmed by 6 bases and the J gene end by 9 bases; junction bases not matched to a gene: 11. The germline gives CDR1 MNHEY, CDR2 SMNVEV (reference sequence). The CDR3 covers 15 residues. CDR3 loop: CASRAPTGLGSPLHF. The CDR3 DNA is TGTGCCAGCAGGGCTCCGACAGGGCTGGGTTCACCCCTCCACTTT.

The V gene is TRBV12-3 or TRBV12-4, the J gene TRBJ1-1; tentatively, D is TRBD1 (5 bases). Trimming took off 6 bases at V and 8 bases at J, with 13 bases between the two ends. This CDR3 comprises 12 residues. The CDR3 DNA reads TGTGCCAGCAGCTATGGGGGTGGGGAAGCTTTCTTT. This encodes CASSYGGGEAFF.